The TCR beta chain described here comes from a study of blood T cell repertoires in COVID-19. About the research overall: Donors in the United States, Italy and Spain gave samples during acute or convalescent COVID-19. Sources were T cells, B-cell-depleted T cells, or PBMCs; the material itself was cDNA or gDNA.

V shed 1 base, J shed 3 bases, and the junction held 6 bases outside the gene matches. Germline lookup yields CDR1 KGHDR and CDR2 SFDVKD. The CDR3 totals 16 residues. The authors' processing: Estimation of nucleated cell counts relied on the amplification of reference gene primers. TCRdb's table, derived via immunoSEQ multiplex PCR, lists solely in-frame clones and lacks some. V and J calls and clone size are copied from that table; D and trimming were computed from the DNA. The table records fewer than 350,000 clones, around 86% of them present only once. Cohort placement rested on clinical history that participants reported themselves.

The sequenced sample consisted of PBMCs or T cells enriched from blood (not recorded which). This sequence joins TRBV24-1 and TRBJ2-3; 7 bases agree with TRBD1. The sequence was obtained from a man in his fifties or sixties who had recovered from COVID-19. This chain's CDR3 is CATSDFTGDGTDTQYF. In DNA form, the CDR3 reads TGTGCCACCAGTGATTTTACAGGGGATGGGACAGATACGCAGTATTTT.